This TCR beta chain was identified in a study of metastatic and nonmetastatic thyroid tumors. This clone was seen a few times. This may be a read error: a much more frequent sequence differs by one nucleotide. Different DNA sequences within this sample yield the same CDR3. The CDR3 length is 15 residues. Trimming took 5 bases from V and 10 from J; bases not matched to a gene: 13. Germline CDR1 and CDR2: SGHAT and FQNNGV. None of the patients had undergone any treatment ahead of thyroid surgery. TCRdb reanalyzed the PCR reads with MiXCR. The sample includes roughly 57,000 clones, approximately 22% of them seen just once.

Material for sequencing was blood. The TCR originated in a female donor with papillary thyroid cancer or a benign thyroid nodule (not recorded which). Some clones in this sample may be carry-over from other donors' samples. This chain uses TRBV11-2 with TRBJ2-1; 8 bases align to TRBD2. The CDR3, as DNA: TGTGCCAGCAGCCTCGGTACTAGCGGCCTTGGGGAGCAGTTCTTC. It specifies CASSLGTSGLGEQFF.